This T cell receptor (beta chain) derives from a study of blood T cell repertoires in COVID-19. Methods used by the authors: Amplification from reference gene primers served as the basis for estimated nucleated cell counts. Sequencing used immunoSEQ multiplex PCR; TCRdb keeps in-frame clones, though not all of them. V and J calls and clone size come straight from that table; D and trimming were deduced from the DNA. In the table there are some 68,000 clones, around nine tenths of which are singletons. Source material: peripheral blood. The TCR originated in a man in his forties or fifties with COVID-19, enrolled during active disease.

CDR3: CASSDRGTTNEKLFF. In DNA, the CDR3 is TGTGCCAGTAGCGACAGGGGCACAACTAATGAAAAACTGTTTTTT. The chain recombines TRBV19 with TRBJ1-4; 8 bases align to TRBD1. With V trimmed by 6 bases and J by 0 bases, 3 bases remained unmatched. CDR3 length: 15 residues. Germline lookup yields CDR1 LNHDA and CDR2 SQIVND (reference sequence).